Presented here are 18 T cell receptor beta chains from one specimen sequenced in a study of cytomegalovirus exposure and HLA in healthy donors. PCR amplification relied on 60 Vbeta primers (plus 13 Jbeta primers). Using immunoSEQ multiplex PCR, the repertoire was profiled, and TCRdb retains in-frame clones only, with some absent. The sample consists of under 200,000 clones, less than 90% of them appearing once. The sample consisted of PBMCs. Every receptor here comes from a male donor in good health and CMV-seropositive.

The V call is TRBV11-3, the J call TRBJ2-7, with TRBD1 matching 8 bases. The junction had 16 bases not matched to a gene; V was cut back by 5 bases and J by 7 bases. CDR1 and CDR2 (germline): SGHNT, YENEEA. The CDR3 is 16 residues long. CDR3 in amino acids: CASSHRTGLSREEQYF. As DNA, the CDR3 is TGTGCCAGCAGCCACCGGACAGGGCTGTCTAGAGAGGAGCAGTACTTC. Drawing the rest from reference TRBV11-3 and TRBJ2-7, the complete variable domain is EAGVVQSPRYKIIEKKQPVAFWCNPISGHNTLYWYLQNLGQGPELLIRYENEEAVDDSQLPKDRFSAERLKGVDSTLKIQPAELGDSAVYLCASSHRTGLSREEQYFGPGTRLTVT.

The chain carries TRBV6-6 and TRBJ1-2; 8 bases match TRBD1. CDR1 and CDR2 from the germline V gene are MNHNY and SVGAGI (reference sequence). This CDR3 has 13 amino acids. Germline trimming cut 5 bases from V and 7 bases from J; bases unmatched to any gene: 6. For the CDR3, the DNA is TGTGCCAGCAGTCCACAGGGGGACTCTGGCTACACCTTC. It encodes CASSPQGDSGYTF.

The chain is built from TRBV7-6 and TRBJ2-7; D gene unclear. V lost 0 bases to trimming and J lost 2 bases, with 8 bases between them. Germline V lookup: CDR1 SGHVS, CDR2 FNYEAQ. This CDR3 is 14 amino acids long. CDR3 loop: CASSLAEPPYEQYF. In DNA form, the CDR3 reads TGTGCCAGCAGCTTAGCGGAGCCCCCCTACGAGCAGTACTTC.

CDR3 nucleotides: TGTGCCAGTTATCCCGGGGGGTCGAGAAACATTCAGTACTTC. Its translation: CASYPGGSRNIQYF. The chain links TRBV19 to TRBJ2-4; 7 bases are a match to TRBD2. There are 14 residues in the CDR3. With 8 bases clipped from V and 6 bases from J, the junction kept 10 bases outside the gene matches. The germline V gene encodes CDR1 LNHDA and CDR2 SQIVND (reference sequence).

This clone was found a few times. The chain recombines TRBV30 with TRBJ1-5; 8 nucleotides agree with TRBD1. In germline, CDR1 is GTSNPN, CDR2 SVGIG (reference sequence). The V and J ends lost 3 bases and 6 bases, in that order; junction bases with no gene match: 7. The CDR3 runs to 14 residues. CDR3 loop: CAWSPDRGFQPQHF. Here the CDR3 DNA reads TGTGCCTGGAGCCCCGACAGGGGCTTTCAGCCCCAGCATTTT.

This clone showed up just a few times. One junction end does not reproduce the germline sequence, and a read error may be involved. The rearrangement joins TRBV7-9 to TRBJ1-1, with D maybe TRBD1 (6 bases). The CDR3 loop spans 15 amino acids. Per the germline V gene, CDR1 is SEHNR and CDR2 is FQNEAQ (reference sequence). The CDR3 loop reads CSSLLGGGALSAAFF. DNA for the CDR3: TGTTCCAGCCTCTTAGGGGGAGGGGCCCTCTCTGCGGCTTTCTTT.

This sequence joins TRBV5-6 and TRBJ2-7; D uncertain. The CDR3 totals 11 residues. Trimming took off 0 bases at V and 4 bases at J, with 2 bases between the two ends. Per the germline V gene, CDR1 is SGHDT and CDR2 is YYEEEE. CDR3 in DNA: TGTGCCAGCAGCTTGGCTTACGAGCAGTACTTC. Protein: CASSLAYEQYF.

V and J are TRBV5-1 and TRBJ2-5; TRBD1 agrees at 11 bases. The CDR3 covers 15 residues. J gave up 4 bases and V 7 bases, and 9 bases lay outside the gene matches. The germline CDR1 and CDR2 sequences are SGHRS and YFSETQ. This CDR3 reads CASGPGDRGGETQYF. The CDR3 bases are TGCGCCAGCGGCCCGGGGGACAGGGGGGGAGAGACCCAGTACTTC.

This clone was seen only once. The V and J genes are TRBV5-1 and TRBJ2-1; 10 nucleotides match TRBD2. CDR3 length equals 14 residues. The J segment lost 8 bases and the V segment lost 7 bases, leaving 9 bases of the junction unmatched. The germline CDR1 and CDR2 sequences are SGHRS and YFSETQ. CDR3 sequence reads: CASRLAGGWDEQFF. CDR3 DNA sequence: TGCGCCAGCCGGTTAGCGGGAGGTTGGGATGAGCAGTTCTTC. The full variable domain, rest sourced from reference TRBV5-1 and TRBJ2-1, is KAGVTQTPRYLIKTRGQQVTLSCSPISGHRSVSWYQQTPGQGLQFLFEYFSETQRNKGNFPGRFSGRQFSNSRSEMNVSTLELGDSALYLCASRLAGGWDEQFFGPGTRLTVL.

J is TRBJ2-4 and V is TRBV7-9, with D possibly being TRBD2 (5 bases). Trimming took 5 bases from V and 6 from J, leaving 11 bases between them. Looked up from germline, CDR1 is SEHNR and CDR2 is FQNEAQ (reference sequence). The CDR3 is 13 residues long. DNA of the CDR3: TGTGCCAGCAGCAGAGGGTTGGGAAACATTCAGTACTTC. Its protein product is CASSRGLGNIQYF. Drawing the rest from reference TRBV7-9 and TRBJ2-4, the complete variable domain is DTGVSQNPRHKITKRGQNVTFRCDPISEHNRLYWYRQTLGQGPEFLTYFQNEAQLEKSRLLSDRFSAERPKGSFSTLEIQRTEQGDSAMYLCASSRGLGNIQYFGAGTRLSVL.

J is TRBJ1-6 and V is TRBV19, with a tentative D call TRBD1 (6 bases). The CDR3 has 14 amino acids. V lost 8 bases, J lost 9 bases, and 17 bases lay in between. CDR1 is LNHDA, CDR2 SQIVND, per germline (reference sequence). The CDR3, as DNA: TGTGCCAGTTCGGGGGGCAGCAGGCTTTCACCCCTCCACTTT. It encodes CASSGGSRLSPLHF.

V gene TRBV18 combines with J gene TRBJ2-1; D may be TRBD2 (5 bases). There are 14 residues in the CDR3. CDR1 and CDR2 from the germline V gene are KGHSH and LQKENI. Trimming cost V 2 bases and J 12 bases, with 17 bases left between them. CDR3 nucleotides: TGTGCCAGCTCACCATCGGGCCCGGGGATCGGGCAGTTCTTC. Protein sequence: CASSPSGPGIGQFF.

CDR3 sequence (DNA): TGTGCCAGCAGCTCCCCGGGGATAGGAGGAAACACCATATATTTT. Translation gives CASSSPGIGGNTIYF. The chain combines TRBV7-8 with TRBJ1-3; D not resolved. Germline assignment: CDR1 SGHVS and CDR2 FQNEAQ. The ends were cut back, 4 bases at V and 4 bases at J, with 14 bases in the middle. This CDR3 spans 15 amino acids. Drawing the rest from reference TRBV7-8 and TRBJ1-3, the complete variable domain is GAGVSQSPRYKVAKRGQDVALRCDPISGHVSLFWYQQALGQGPEFLTYFQNEAQLDKSGLPSDRFFAERPEGSVSTLKIQRTQQEDSAVYLCASSSPGIGGNTIYFGEGSWLTVV.

V usage is TRBV5-6 and J usage is TRBJ2-7; unclear D gene. Deletions cut 1 base from V and 2 bases from J, with 10 bases between. CDR1 and CDR2 (germline): SGHDT, YYEEEE. This CDR3 is built from 14 residues. The DNA for the CDR3 is TGTGCCAGCAGCTTGTTTGGCGGCCCCTACGAGCAGTACTTC. It is translated as CASSLFGGPYEQYF.

The chain uses TRBV7-3 and TRBJ2-7; 11 bases are a match to TRBD1. V lost 2 bases, J lost 3 bases, and 3 bases stayed unmatched. CDR1 SGHTA and CDR2 FQGTGA come from the germline V gene. CDR3 length equals 15 residues. DNA of the CDR3: TGTGCCAGCAGCTTAGGACAGGGGGCGTTCTACGAGCAGTACTTC. Its translation is CASSLGQGAFYEQYF.

The chain carries TRBV9 and TRBJ1-2; TRBD1 agrees at 9 bases. V was clipped by 4 bases and J by 4 bases; unmatched bases: 2. CDR1 and CDR2 (germline): SGDLS, YYNGEE. This CDR3 has 13 amino acids. In nucleotides, the CDR3 is TGTGCCAGCAGCCCGGACAGGGGCTATGGCTACACCTTC. Its protein product is CASSPDRGYGYTF.

This chain uses TRBV30 with TRBJ2-2; perhaps TRBD1 as D (8 bases). The CDR3 runs 14 residues. The V and J ends lost 5 bases and 5 bases respectively, with 15 bases between them. Per the germline V gene, CDR1 is GTSNPN and CDR2 is SVGIG (reference sequence). For the CDR3, the DNA is TGTGCCTGGGGACAGGGAGGGCGGACCGGGGAGCTGTTTTTT. Translated: CAWGQGGRTGELFF.

This chain uses TRBV6-4 with TRBJ1-4; no firm D call. V lost 9 bases to trimming and J lost 8 bases, with 16 bases between them. The CDR3 length is 13 residues. Per germline, CDR1 MRHNA and CDR2 SNTAGT. The CDR3, as DNA: TGTGCCAGGCCGGGAGCCAAACGGGAAAAACTGTTTTTT. Its protein product is CARPGAKREKLFF.